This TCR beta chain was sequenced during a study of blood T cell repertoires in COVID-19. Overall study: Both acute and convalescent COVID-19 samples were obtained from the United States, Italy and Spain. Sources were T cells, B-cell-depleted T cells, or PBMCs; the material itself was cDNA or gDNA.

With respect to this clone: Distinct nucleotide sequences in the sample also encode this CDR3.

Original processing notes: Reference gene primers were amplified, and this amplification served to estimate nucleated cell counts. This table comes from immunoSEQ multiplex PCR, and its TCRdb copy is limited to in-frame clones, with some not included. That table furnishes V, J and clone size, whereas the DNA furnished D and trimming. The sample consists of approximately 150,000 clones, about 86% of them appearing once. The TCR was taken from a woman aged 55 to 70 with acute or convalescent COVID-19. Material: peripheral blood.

CDR3 DNA: TGTGCCAGTAGTATCGGCAGGGTGAACACTGAAGCTTTCTTT. Protein sequence: CASSIGRVNTEAFF. V and J are TRBV19 and TRBJ1-1; the D gene is possibly TRBD1 (5 bases). V was pared by 3 bases and J by 0 bases, with 8 bases between. Germline V gene lookup returns CDR1 LNHDA and CDR2 SQIVND (reference sequence). The CDR3 totals 14 residues.